This is a list of T cell receptor beta chains from one sample in a study of blood T cell dynamics during melanoma immunotherapy. Here immunoSEQ multiplex PCR was the method, and the copy in TCRdb shows in-frame clones only, minus some. This table has approximately 28,000 clones, over 80% appearing once. The sample here was blood, taken from a patient treated with checkpoint blockade. These TCRs come from a human donor with melanoma. Each CDR3 is given with its conserved first and last residue. A D gene is named only where the DNA matches it firmly. Rows give clone size only sometimes, using once, few, many, or a class for an expanded clone.

CDR3aa: CASSLVVWGEAFF
CDR3nt: TGTGCCAGCAGCTTAGTGGTGTGGGGTGAAGCTTTCTTT
len: 13
abundance: -
d_gene: -
j_gene: TRBJ1-1
v_gene: TRBV11-2

CDR3aa: CSVLARSGPSTDTQYF
CDR3nt: TGCAGCGTTCTGGCCCGCTCGGGGCCCAGCACAGATACGCAGTATTTT
len: 16
abundance: once
d_gene: -
j_gene: TRBJ2-3
v_gene: TRBV29-1

CDR3aa: CASSDPGQVYSNQPQHF
CDR3nt: TGTGCCAGCAGTGATCCGGGACAGGTGTATAGCAATCAGCCCCAGCATTTT
len: 17
abundance: few
d_gene: TRBD1
j_gene: TRBJ1-5
v_gene: TRBV6-1

CDR3aa: CASSSTARLAGGPQNIQYF
CDR3nt: TGTGCCAGCAGCTCCACGGCGCGCTTAGCGGGAGGGCCCCAAAACATTCAGTACTTC
len: 19
abundance: -
d_gene: TRBD2
j_gene: TRBJ2-4
v_gene: TRBV7-6

CDR3aa: CASSPGQGEETQYF
CDR3nt: TGCGCCAGCAGCCCGGGCCAGGGAGAAGAGACCCAGTACTTC
len: 14
abundance: -
d_gene: -
j_gene: TRBJ2-5
v_gene: TRBV5-1

CDR3aa: CASSDSSWDGNTEAFF
CDR3nt: TGTGCCAGCAGTGACTCGAGTTGGGACGGAAACACTGAAGCTTTCTTT
len: 16
abundance: -
d_gene: -
j_gene: TRBJ1-1
v_gene: TRBV6-4

CDR3aa: CAISEWRDRDQYF
CDR3nt: TGTGCCATCAGTGAGTGGAGGGACAGAGATCAGTACTTC
len: 13
abundance: -
d_gene: -
j_gene: TRBJ2-4
v_gene: TRBV10-3

CDR3aa: CASSPPSGARETQYF
CDR3nt: TGTGCCAGCTCACCGCCTAGCGGGGCCCGGGAGACCCAGTACTTC
len: 15
abundance: -
d_gene: TRBD2
j_gene: TRBJ2-5
v_gene: TRBV18

CDR3aa: CASSKEVRTLLNQPQHF
CDR3nt: TGTGCCAGCAGCAAAGAGGTTCGAACCTTGTTGAATCAGCCCCAGCATTTT
len: 17
abundance: -
d_gene: -
j_gene: TRBJ1-5
v_gene: TRBV21-1

CDR3aa: CASSPHRDTGEQYF
CDR3nt: TGCGCCAGCAGCCCTCACCGGGACACAGGCGAGCAGTACTTC
len: 14
abundance: -
d_gene: -
j_gene: TRBJ2-7
v_gene: TRBV5-1

CDR3aa: CASSTGGDDTGELFF
CDR3nt: TGTGCCAGTAGTACAGGAGGGGACGACACCGGGGAGCTGTTTTTT
len: 15
abundance: -
d_gene: -
j_gene: TRBJ2-2
v_gene: TRBV19

CDR3aa: CASSPRHRGLYNSPLHF
CDR3nt: TGTGCCAGTAGTCCTCGACACAGGGGGCTGTATAATTCACCCCTCCACTTT
len: 17
abundance: -
d_gene: TRBD1
j_gene: TRBJ1-6
v_gene: TRBV19

CDR3aa: CASSGRGVRSYEQYF
CDR3nt: TGTGCCAGCAGTGGCAGGGGCGTTAGGTCCTACGAGCAGTACTTC
len: 15
abundance: -
d_gene: -
j_gene: TRBJ2-7
v_gene: TRBV2

CDR3aa: CASKERDRAFF
CDR3nt: TGTGCCAGTAAAGAGAGGGACAGAGCCTTCTTC
len: 11
abundance: -
d_gene: TRBD1
j_gene: TRBJ2-1
v_gene: TRBV19

CDR3aa: CASSLMGQGYNEQFF
CDR3nt: TGTGCCAGCAGCTTAATGGGACAGGGCTACAATGAGCAGTTCTTC
len: 15
abundance: few
d_gene: TRBD1
j_gene: TRBJ2-1
v_gene: TRBV11-3

CDR3aa: CASSATGTGGSETQYF
CDR3nt: TGTGCCAGCAGCGCGACCGGGACAGGGGGTTCGGAGACCCAGTACTTC
len: 16
abundance: -
d_gene: TRBD1
j_gene: TRBJ2-5
v_gene: TRBV5-4

CDR3aa: CASSKGRGHEKLFF
CDR3nt: TGTGCCAGTAGTAAGGGCAGGGGGCATGAAAAACTGTTTTTT
len: 14
abundance: -
d_gene: TRBD1
j_gene: TRBJ1-4
v_gene: TRBV19

CDR3aa: CASDLTGTSTGELFF
CDR3nt: TGCGCCAGTGACCTGACCGGGACCTCCACCGGGGAGCTGTTTTTT
len: 15
abundance: -
d_gene: -
j_gene: TRBJ2-2
v_gene: TRBV5-1

CDR3aa: CASSLYPWQSYEQYF
CDR3nt: TGTGCCAGCAGCTTATACCCGTGGCAGAGCTACGAGCAGTACTTC
len: 15
abundance: once
d_gene: -
j_gene: TRBJ2-7
v_gene: TRBV11-2

CDR3aa: CAISESRGYDGEKLFF
CDR3nt: TGTGCCATCAGTGAGTCGAGAGGGTACGATGGTGAAAAACTGTTTTTT
len: 16
abundance: -
d_gene: -
j_gene: TRBJ1-4
v_gene: TRBV10-3

CDR3aa: CASSSLSGAKTQYF
CDR3nt: TGTGCCAGCAGCTCCCTATCGGGGGCAAAGACCCAGTACTTC
len: 14
abundance: -
d_gene: -
j_gene: TRBJ2-5
v_gene: TRBV7-8

CDR3aa: CASSGDRASYGYTF
CDR3nt: TGTGCCAGCAGCGGGGACAGGGCGAGCTATGGCTACACCTTC
len: 14
abundance: -
d_gene: TRBD1
j_gene: TRBJ1-2
v_gene: TRBV5-4

CDR3aa: CASSLGGMNTEAFF
CDR3nt: TGTGCCAGCAGCTTGGGCGGGATGAACACTGAAGCTTTCTTT
len: 14
abundance: -
d_gene: -
j_gene: TRBJ1-1
v_gene: TRBV5-6

CDR3aa: CASSPTGYSGNTIYF
CDR3nt: TGTGCCAGCAGTCCGACAGGTTACTCTGGAAACACCATATATTTT
len: 15
abundance: once
d_gene: -
j_gene: TRBJ1-3
v_gene: TRBV27

CDR3aa: CASSKDSTYTEAFF
CDR3nt: TGTGCCAGCAGTAAGGACAGTACCTACACTGAAGCTTTCTTT
len: 14
abundance: -
d_gene: -
j_gene: TRBJ1-1
v_gene: TRBV27

CDR3aa: CASSLTGSEQYF
CDR3nt: TGTGCCAGCAGTTTAACAGGGTCCGAGCAGTACTTC
len: 12
abundance: -
d_gene: -
j_gene: TRBJ2-7
v_gene: TRBV27

CDR3aa: CASSYTSPGQWYEQYF
CDR3nt: TGTGCCAGCAGTTACACATCACCGGGACAGTGGTACGAGCAGTACTTC
len: 16
abundance: -
d_gene: TRBD1
j_gene: TRBJ2-7
v_gene: TRBV6-5

CDR3aa: CASSLAPGQRTLTFSGELFF
CDR3nt: TGTGCCAGCAGTTTAGCTCCGGGACAAAGAACATTAACTTTTTCCGGGGAGCTGTTTTTT
len: 20
abundance: once
d_gene: -
j_gene: TRBJ2-2
v_gene: TRBV28

CDR3aa: CASRQINSPLHF
CDR3nt: TGTGCCAGCAGACAAATAAATTCACCCCTCCACTTT
len: 12
abundance: few
d_gene: -
j_gene: TRBJ1-6
v_gene: TRBV6-5

CDR3aa: CASSPQGNAPMGYTF
CDR3nt: TGTGCCAGCAGCCCTCAGGGAAATGCGCCTATGGGCTACACCTTC
len: 15
abundance: -
d_gene: -
j_gene: TRBJ1-2
v_gene: TRBV28

CDR3aa: CASSLAGEGNQPQHF
CDR3nt: TGTGCCAGCAGCTTAGCCGGGGAGGGTAATCAGCCCCAGCATTTT
len: 15
abundance: -
d_gene: -
j_gene: TRBJ1-5
v_gene: TRBV7-6

CDR3aa: CASSVTPNTEAFF
CDR3nt: TGTGCCAGCAGTGTTACACCGAACACTGAAGCTTTCTTT
len: 13
abundance: -
d_gene: -
j_gene: TRBJ1-1
v_gene: TRBV2

CDR3aa: CASSTTGQGSYGYTF
CDR3nt: TGTGCCAGCAGCACGACAGGGCAGGGAAGCTATGGCTACACCTTC
len: 15
abundance: -
d_gene: TRBD1
j_gene: TRBJ1-2
v_gene: TRBV11-2

CDR3aa: CASSVRGTYNSPLHF
CDR3nt: TGTGCCAGCAGCGTACGGGGCACCTATAATTCACCCCTCCACTTT
len: 15
abundance: -
d_gene: -
j_gene: TRBJ1-6
v_gene: TRBV9

CDR3aa: CASRGLAGVAEQYF
CDR3nt: TGTGCCAGCAGGGGACTAGCGGGAGTAGCCGAGCAGTACTTC
len: 14
abundance: -
d_gene: TRBD2
j_gene: TRBJ2-7
v_gene: TRBV28

CDR3aa: CASSVLDGSSYEQYF
CDR3nt: TGTGCCAGCAGTGTACTAGACGGGAGCTCCTACGAGCAGTACTTC
len: 15
abundance: -
d_gene: -
j_gene: TRBJ2-7
v_gene: TRBV6-1

CDR3aa: CASSDSSGTGELFF
CDR3nt: TGTGCCAGCAGTGACTCGTCGGGGACCGGGGAGCTGTTTTTT
len: 14
abundance: -
d_gene: -
j_gene: TRBJ2-2
v_gene: TRBV6-4

CDR3aa: CASRRNSGNTIYF
CDR3nt: TGTGCCAGCCGGCGCAACTCTGGAAACACCATATATTTT
len: 13
abundance: -
d_gene: -
j_gene: TRBJ1-3
v_gene: TRBV27

CDR3aa: CATQEAGAINEQFF
CDR3nt: TGTGCCACCCAGGAGGCAGGGGCTATCAATGAGCAGTTCTTC
len: 14
abundance: -
d_gene: -
j_gene: TRBJ2-1
v_gene: TRBV6-5

CDR3aa: CASSLSFWYEQYF
CDR3nt: TGTGCCAGCAGTTTATCGTTCTGGTACGAGCAGTACTTC
len: 13
abundance: -
d_gene: -
j_gene: TRBJ2-7
v_gene: TRBV27

CDR3aa: CATSRGGTTYEQYF
CDR3nt: TGTGCCACCAGCAGAGGCGGGACGACCTACGAGCAGTACTTC
len: 14
abundance: -
d_gene: -
j_gene: TRBJ2-7
v_gene: TRBV15

CDR3aa: CASSLWGTTNTEAFF
CDR3nt: TGTGCCAGCAGTCTTTGGGGGACAACTAACACTGAAGCTTTCTTT
len: 15
abundance: -
d_gene: -
j_gene: TRBJ1-1
v_gene: TRBV25-1

CDR3aa: CAWSVLIGGGHYTSYEQYF
CDR3nt: TGTGCCTGGAGTGTACTGATAGGCGGGGGGCACTATACCTCCTACGAGCAGTACTTC
len: 19
abundance: -
d_gene: TRBD2
j_gene: TRBJ2-7
v_gene: TRBV30

CDR3aa: CASSVYREANYGYTF
CDR3nt: TGTGCCAGCAGTGTGTACAGGGAGGCTAACTATGGCTACACCTTC
len: 15
abundance: once
d_gene: -
j_gene: TRBJ1-2
v_gene: TRBV2

CDR3aa: CASSQDRQGGTGELFF
CDR3nt: TGTGCCAGCAGCCAAGATCGGCAGGGTGGGACCGGGGAGCTGTTTTTT
len: 16
abundance: -
d_gene: -
j_gene: TRBJ2-2
v_gene: TRBV4-2

CDR3aa: CASSYYPGEKLFF
CDR3nt: TGTGCCAGCAGTTACTACCCGGGTGAAAAACTGTTTTTT
len: 13
abundance: -
d_gene: -
j_gene: TRBJ1-4
v_gene: TRBV6-5

CDR3aa: CASSLQGINQPQHF
CDR3nt: TGTGCCAGCAGCCTACAGGGTATCAATCAGCCCCAGCATTTT
len: 14
abundance: -
d_gene: -
j_gene: TRBJ1-5
v_gene: TRBV27

CDR3aa: CASSLGPSETQYF
CDR3nt: TGTGCCAGCAGTTTGGGCCCCTCAGAGACCCAGTACTTC
len: 13
abundance: -
d_gene: -
j_gene: TRBJ2-5
v_gene: TRBV6-1

CDR3aa: CASSQGLAGGYIYYEQYF
CDR3nt: TGTGCCAGCAGCCAAGGACTAGCGGGGGGCTACATCTACTACGAGCAGTACTTC
len: 18
abundance: -
d_gene: TRBD2
j_gene: TRBJ2-7
v_gene: TRBV4-2

CDR3aa: CASSQEGRTGVDYGYTF
CDR3nt: TGTGCCAGCAGCCAAGAGGGACGAACAGGGGTTGACTATGGCTACACCTTC
len: 17
abundance: -
d_gene: TRBD1
j_gene: TRBJ1-2
v_gene: TRBV14

CDR3aa: CASSLTVGPPSYEQYF
CDR3nt: TGTGCCAGCAGTTTAACGGTGGGACCCCCATCCTACGAGCAGTACTTC
len: 16
abundance: -
d_gene: -
j_gene: TRBJ2-7
v_gene: TRBV28

CDR3aa: CASSESLAANTEAFF
CDR3nt: TGCGCCAGCAGTGAGTCGTTGGCAGCGAACACTGAAGCTTTCTTT
len: 15
abundance: -
d_gene: -
j_gene: TRBJ1-1
v_gene: TRBV10-1

CDR3aa: CASSPSNSHGNTIYF
CDR3nt: TGTGCCAGCAGCCCATCCAACAGTCATGGAAACACCATATATTTT
len: 15
abundance: -
d_gene: -
j_gene: TRBJ1-3
v_gene: TRBV7-2

CDR3aa: CASSDRRVNTEAFF
CDR3nt: TGTGCCAGCAGTGATAGGAGGGTGAACACTGAAGCTTTCTTT
len: 14
abundance: once
d_gene: -
j_gene: TRBJ1-1
v_gene: TRBV25-1

CDR3aa: CASSLGHVKRGNQPQHF
CDR3nt: TGTGCCAGCAGCTTGGGCCACGTTAAGCGAGGCAATCAGCCCCAGCATTTT
len: 17
abundance: -
d_gene: -
j_gene: TRBJ1-5
v_gene: TRBV7-2

CDR3aa: CASSVGWSPGFSNSPLHF
CDR3nt: TGTGCCAGCAGCGTAGGTTGGTCCCCCGGCTTCTCTAATTCACCCCTCCACTTT
len: 18
abundance: -
d_gene: -
j_gene: TRBJ1-6
v_gene: TRBV9

CDR3aa: CASSHAESVVETQYF
CDR3nt: TGTGCCAGCAGCCATGCTGAATCGGTCGTGGAGACCCAGTACTTC
len: 15
abundance: -
d_gene: -
j_gene: TRBJ2-5
v_gene: TRBV28

CDR3aa: CASRLLWKGYTF
CDR3nt: TGTGCAAGTCGCTTACTGTGGAAGGGCTACACCTTC
len: 12
abundance: -
d_gene: -
j_gene: TRBJ1-2
v_gene: TRBV12-2

CDR3aa: CASTSGTGPYEQYF
CDR3nt: TGTGCCAGCACTTCCGGGACAGGGCCCTACGAGCAGTACTTC
len: 14
abundance: -
d_gene: TRBD1
j_gene: TRBJ2-7
v_gene: TRBV11-2